This T cell receptor (beta chain) was obtained from a study of T cells in Graves' hyperthyroidism and ophthalmopathy. Authors of the study amplified TCR beta CDR3 regions from RNA transcripts. The HTBI primer set was used in a first-round RT-PCR of the TCR CDR3. TCRdb independently ran MiXCR on the multiplex PCR reads; one entry per CDR3 protein. Here the sample spans 660,000 or so distinct CDR3 sequences, 45% being singletons. Diagnosis rested on symptoms, serum thyroxine and TRAb, thyroid ultrasound, and orbital computed tomography. This clonotype was observed many times. Antigen specificity is unknown. General study results and limits: Ophthalmopathy was predicted by the model a median of around 5.9 months ahead of onset.

Trimming took off 7 bases at V and 4 bases at J, with 14 bases between the two ends. The CDR3 length is 14 residues. The germline CDR1 and CDR2 sequences are LNHDA and SQIVND (reference sequence). The sample was peripheral blood or thyroid tissue (not recorded which). The chain uses TRBV19 and TRBJ1-5; tentative D call: TRBD1 (5 bases). The source is an adult man with Graves' disease, either hyperthyroidism or ophthalmopathy (not recorded which). The CDR3 nucleotides are TGTGCCAGTAAAGCGGGGCAGGTAAATCAGCCCCAGCATTTT. Translated: CASKAGQVNQPQHF.